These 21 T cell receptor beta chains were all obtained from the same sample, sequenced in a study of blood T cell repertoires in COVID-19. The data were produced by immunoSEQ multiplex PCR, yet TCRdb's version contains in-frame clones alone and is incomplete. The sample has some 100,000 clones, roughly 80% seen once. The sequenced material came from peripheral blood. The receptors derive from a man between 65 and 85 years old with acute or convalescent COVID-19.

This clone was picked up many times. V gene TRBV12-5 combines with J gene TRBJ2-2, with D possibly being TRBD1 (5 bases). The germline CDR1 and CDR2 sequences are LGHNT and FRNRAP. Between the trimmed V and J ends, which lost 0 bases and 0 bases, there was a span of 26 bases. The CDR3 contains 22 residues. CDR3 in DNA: TGTGCTAGTGGTTTGGTACCCCTCTTACAGCCCAGGGCTACGGCGAACACCGGGGAGCTGTTTTTT. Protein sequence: CASGLVPLLQPRATANTGELFF.

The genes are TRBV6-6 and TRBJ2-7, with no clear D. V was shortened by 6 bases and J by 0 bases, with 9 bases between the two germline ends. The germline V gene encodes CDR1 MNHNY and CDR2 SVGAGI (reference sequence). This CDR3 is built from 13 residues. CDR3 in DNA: TGTGCCAGCAGCCAACCGGGCTCCTACGAGCAGTACTTC. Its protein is CASSQPGSYEQYF.

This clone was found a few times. DNA of the CDR3: TGTGCCATCAGACCCACGACAGGGTCCTACGAGCAGTACTTC. It specifies CAIRPTTGSYEQYF. V usage is TRBV10-3 and J usage is TRBJ2-7; 7 bases are a match to TRBD1. V was pared by 6 bases and J by 1 base, with 6 bases of the junction left unmatched. Germline V gives CDR1 ENHRY, CDR2 SYGVKD. This CDR3 has 14 residues.

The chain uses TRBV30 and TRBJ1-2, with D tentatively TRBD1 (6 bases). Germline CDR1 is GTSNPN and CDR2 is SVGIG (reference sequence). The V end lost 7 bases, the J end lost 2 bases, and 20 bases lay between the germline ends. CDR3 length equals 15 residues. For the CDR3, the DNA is TGTGCCTATCGAAATCGCGTGACAGGAAACTATGGCTACACCTTC. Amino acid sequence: CAYRNRVTGNYGYTF.

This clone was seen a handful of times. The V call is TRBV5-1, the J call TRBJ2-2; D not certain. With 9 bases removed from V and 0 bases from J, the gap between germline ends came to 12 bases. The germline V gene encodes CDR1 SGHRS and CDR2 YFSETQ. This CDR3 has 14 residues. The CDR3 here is CATAPASNTGELFF. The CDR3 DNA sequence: TGCGCCACCGCCCCTGCGTCGAACACCGGGGAGCTGTTTTTT.

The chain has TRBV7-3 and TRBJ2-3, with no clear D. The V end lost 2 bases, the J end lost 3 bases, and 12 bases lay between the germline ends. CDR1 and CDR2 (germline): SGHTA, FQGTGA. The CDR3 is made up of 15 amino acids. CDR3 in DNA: TGTGCCAGCAGCTTATCATTAAAAGCGACAGATACGCAGTATTTT. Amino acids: CASSLSLKATDTQYF.

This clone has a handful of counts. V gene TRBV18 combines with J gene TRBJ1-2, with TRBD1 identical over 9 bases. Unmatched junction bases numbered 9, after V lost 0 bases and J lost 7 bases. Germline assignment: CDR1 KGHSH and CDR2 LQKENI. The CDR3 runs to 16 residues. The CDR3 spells CASSPPGQGPHSGYTF. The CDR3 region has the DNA TGTGCCAGCTCACCACCGGGACAGGGTCCGCATTCTGGCTACACCTTC.

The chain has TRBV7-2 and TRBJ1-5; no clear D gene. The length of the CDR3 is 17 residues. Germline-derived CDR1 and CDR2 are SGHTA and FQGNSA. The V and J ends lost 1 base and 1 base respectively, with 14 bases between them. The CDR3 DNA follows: TGTGCCAGCAGCTTAGATTCTGGCGGGAGGAGCAATCAGCCCCAGCATTTT. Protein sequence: CASSLDSGGRSNQPQHF.

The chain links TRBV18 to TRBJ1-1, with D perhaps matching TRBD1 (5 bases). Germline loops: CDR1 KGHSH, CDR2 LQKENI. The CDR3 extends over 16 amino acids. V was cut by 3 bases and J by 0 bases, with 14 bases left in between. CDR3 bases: TGTGCCAGCTCACCGCAGGGCCCAACTATGAACACTGAAGCTTTCTTT. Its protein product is CASSPQGPTMNTEAFF. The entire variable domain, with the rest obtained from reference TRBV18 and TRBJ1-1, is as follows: NAGVMQNPRHLVRRRGQEARLRCSPMKGHSHVYWYRQLPEEGLKFMVYLQKENIIDESGMPKERFSAEFPKEGPSILRIQQVVRGDSAAYFCASSPQGPTMNTEAFFGQGTRLTVV.

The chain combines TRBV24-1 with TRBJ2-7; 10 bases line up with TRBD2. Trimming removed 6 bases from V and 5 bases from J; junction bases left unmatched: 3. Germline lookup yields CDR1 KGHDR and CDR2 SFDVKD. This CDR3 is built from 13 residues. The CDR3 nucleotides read TGTGCCACCAGTCTAGCGGGAGTCCACGAGCAGTACTTC. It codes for CATSLAGVHEQYF.

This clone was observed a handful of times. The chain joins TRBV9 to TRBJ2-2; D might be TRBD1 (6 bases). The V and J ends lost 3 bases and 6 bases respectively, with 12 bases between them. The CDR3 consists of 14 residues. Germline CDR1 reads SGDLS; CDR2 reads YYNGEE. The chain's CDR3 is CASSAYRAAGELFF. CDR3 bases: TGTGCCAGCAGCGCATACAGGGCCGCCGGGGAGCTGTTTTTT.

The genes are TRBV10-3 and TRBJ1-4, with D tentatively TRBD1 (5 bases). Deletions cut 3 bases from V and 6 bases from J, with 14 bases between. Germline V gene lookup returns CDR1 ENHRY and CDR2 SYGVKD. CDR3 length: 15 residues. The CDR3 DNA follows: TGTGCCATCAGTGACTCTGGGACTCAAGATGAAAAACTGTTTTTT. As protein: CAISDSGTQDEKLFF.

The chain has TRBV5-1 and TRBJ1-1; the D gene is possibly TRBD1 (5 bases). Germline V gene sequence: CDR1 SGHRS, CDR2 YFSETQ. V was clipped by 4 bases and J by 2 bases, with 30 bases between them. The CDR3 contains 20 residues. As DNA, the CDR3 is TGCGCCAGCAGCCCCGGGGGGGAGAGACCCCGCCTGGGTTTAAACACTGAAGCTTTCTTT. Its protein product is CASSPGGERPRLGLNTEAFF.

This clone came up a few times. The CDR3 DNA is TGTGCCTGGACCTCCACAGGGGGTCAGCCCCAGCATTTT. Its translation: CAWTSTGGQPQHF. The chain has TRBV30 and TRBJ1-5; 8 bases agree with TRBD1. The ends lost 4 bases at V and 6 bases at J; junction bases unmatched: 5. Germline V gene sequence: CDR1 GTSNPN, CDR2 SVGIG (reference sequence). The CDR3 is 13 amino acids.

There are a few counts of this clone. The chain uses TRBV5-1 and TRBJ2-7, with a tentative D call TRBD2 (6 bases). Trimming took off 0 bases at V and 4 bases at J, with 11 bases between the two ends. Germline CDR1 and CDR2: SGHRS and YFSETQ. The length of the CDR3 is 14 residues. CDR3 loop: CASSLDRERYEQYF. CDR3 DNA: TGCGCCAGCAGCTTGGATCGGGAGCGATACGAGCAGTACTTC.

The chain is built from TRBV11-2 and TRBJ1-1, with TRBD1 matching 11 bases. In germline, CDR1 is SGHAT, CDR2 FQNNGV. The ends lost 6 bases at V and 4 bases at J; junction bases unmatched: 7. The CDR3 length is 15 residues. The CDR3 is CASSRGGTGGTEAFF. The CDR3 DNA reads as TGTGCCAGCAGTCGCGGCGGGACAGGGGGCACTGAAGCTTTCTTT.

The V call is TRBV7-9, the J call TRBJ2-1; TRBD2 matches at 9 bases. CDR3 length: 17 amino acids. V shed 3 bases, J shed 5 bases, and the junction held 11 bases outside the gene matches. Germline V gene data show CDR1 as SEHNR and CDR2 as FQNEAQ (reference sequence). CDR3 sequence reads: CASSFEGLATENNEQFF. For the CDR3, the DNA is TGTGCCAGCAGCTTCGAAGGACTAGCGACAGAAAACAATGAGCAGTTCTTC. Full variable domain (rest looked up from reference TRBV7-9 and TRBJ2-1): DTGVSQNPRHKITKRGQNVTFRCDPISEHNRLYWYRQTLGQGPEFLTYFQNEAQLEKSRLLSDRFSAERPKGSFSTLEIQRTEQGDSAMYLCASSFEGLATENNEQFFGPGTRLTVL.

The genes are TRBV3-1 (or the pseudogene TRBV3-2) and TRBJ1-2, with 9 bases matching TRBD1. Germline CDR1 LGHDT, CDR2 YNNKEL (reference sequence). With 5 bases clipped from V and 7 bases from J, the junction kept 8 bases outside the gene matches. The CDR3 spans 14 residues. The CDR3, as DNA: TGTGCCAGCAGCGCCGGACAGGGGAGGGGTGGCTACACCTTC. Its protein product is CASSAGQGRGGYTF.

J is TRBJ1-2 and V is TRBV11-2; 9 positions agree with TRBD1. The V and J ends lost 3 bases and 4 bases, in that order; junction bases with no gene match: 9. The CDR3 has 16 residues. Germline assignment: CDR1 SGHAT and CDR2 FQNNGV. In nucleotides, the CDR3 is TGTGCCAGCAGCTTGTCCGGGACAGGGTTGGGCTATGGCTACACCTTC. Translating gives CASSLSGTGLGYGYTF. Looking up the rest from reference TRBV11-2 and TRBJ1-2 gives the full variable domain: EAGVAQSPRYKIIEKRQSVAFWCNPISGHATLYWYQQILGQGPKLLIQFQNNGVVDDSQLPKDRFSAERLKGVDSTLKIQPAKLEDSAVYLCASSLSGTGLGYGYTFGSGTRLTVV.

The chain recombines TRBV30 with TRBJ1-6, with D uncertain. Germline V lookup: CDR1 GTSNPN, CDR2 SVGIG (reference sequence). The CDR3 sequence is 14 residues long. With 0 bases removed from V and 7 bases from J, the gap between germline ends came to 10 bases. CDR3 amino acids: CAWSVVPRNSPLHF. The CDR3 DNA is TGTGCCTGGAGTGTAGTTCCTCGGAATTCACCCCTCCACTTT.

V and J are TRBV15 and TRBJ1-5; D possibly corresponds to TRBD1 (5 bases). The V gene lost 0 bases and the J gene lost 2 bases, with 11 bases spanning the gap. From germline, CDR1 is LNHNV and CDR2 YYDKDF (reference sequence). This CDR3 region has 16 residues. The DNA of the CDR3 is TGTGCCACCAGCAGAGATGGGGCCAGGGGCAATCAGCCCCAGCATTTT. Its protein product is CATSRDGARGNQPQHF.